One sample yielded the 18 T cell receptor beta chains listed below, sequenced in a study of blood T cell repertoires in COVID-19. Assay: immunoSEQ multiplex PCR; the TCRdb copy retains only in-frame clones and omits some. The table includes around 69,000 clones, roughly four fifths detected once. The sequenced sample was peripheral blood. The receptors stem from a woman in her 70s with acute or convalescent COVID-19.

This chain joins TRBV19 and TRBJ1-2, with a weak D call TRBD1 (6 bases). The CDR3 has 12 residues. The germline V gene encodes CDR1 LNHDA and CDR2 SQIVND (reference sequence). The V gene lost 8 bases and the J gene lost 8 bases, with 15 bases spanning the gap. The CDR3 DNA is TGTGCCAGTTCCTCGGGACACGGAGGCTACACCTTC. This encodes CASSSGHGGYTF.

The V call is TRBV7-9, the J call TRBJ2-1, with 7 bases aligning to TRBD2. Germline V gives CDR1 SEHNR, CDR2 FQNEAQ (reference sequence). The trim removed 0 bases at V and 4 bases at J, leaving 6 bases unmatched. The CDR3 is 16 amino acids. The DNA for the CDR3 is TGTGCCAGCAGCTTAGCGATCCAGCGGGATTACAATGAGCAGTTCTTC. It is translated as CASSLAIQRDYNEQFF.

The chain has TRBV5-1 and TRBJ2-7, with a weak D call TRBD1 (6 bases). This CDR3 comprises 12 residues. Trimming removed 3 bases at V and 4 bases at J, with 8 bases between. The germline V gene has CDR1 SGHRS and CDR2 YFSETQ. The CDR3 region has the DNA TGCGCCAGCAGCTCAGGACAGTACGAGCAGTACTTC. Translated: CASSSGQYEQYF.

V usage is TRBV18 and J usage is TRBJ1-5; 7 nucleotides match TRBD1. With 3 bases clipped from V and 8 bases from J, the junction kept 7 bases outside the gene matches. Germline CDR1 reads KGHSH; CDR2 reads LQKENI. This CDR3 is built from 14 residues. Written as DNA, the CDR3 is TGTGCCAGCTCACCTCAGACAGGGAATGAGCCCCAGCATTTT. As protein: CASSPQTGNEPQHF.

The CDR3 is CASGLVPGEDTQYF. DNA of the CDR3: TGTGCTAGTGGTTTGGTACCAGGGGAGGATACGCAGTATTTT. The genes are TRBV12-5 and TRBJ2-3, with a tentative D call TRBD1 (6 bases). V shed 0 bases and J shed 6 bases, with 10 bases lying between them. The CDR3 has 14 amino acids. The V gene's germline CDR1 is LGHNT and CDR2 FRNRAP.

J is TRBJ1-1 and V is TRBV30, with D perhaps TRBD1 (5 bases). Trimming shortened V by 7 bases and J by 0 bases, and 15 bases separated the two germline ends. CDR3 length equals 14 residues. Germline-derived CDR1 and CDR2 are GTSNPN and SVGIG (reference sequence). This CDR3 is CALGSRALNTEAFF. The CDR3, as DNA: TGTGCCTTGGGGAGCAGGGCTTTGAACACTGAAGCTTTCTTT.

This CDR3 reads CATGTGTPYGYTF. The CDR3 coding sequence is TGTGCCACCGGGACAGGGACTCCCTATGGCTACACCTTC. The gene calls are TRBV28 and TRBJ1-2; 9 nucleotides agree with TRBD1. The germline V gene encodes CDR1 MDHEN and CDR2 SYDVKM. CDR3 length: 13 residues. V lost 10 bases, J lost 4 bases, and 7 bases stayed unmatched.

The chain links TRBV30 to TRBJ1-5; TRBD1 matches 9 bases. J gave up 9 bases and V 1 base, and 16 bases lay outside the gene matches. This CDR3 has 17 residues. Germline CDR1 and CDR2: GTSNPN and SVGIG (reference sequence). CDR3: CAWSARTGAVAGRPQHF. CDR3 nucleotide sequence: TGTGCCTGGAGTGCCCGGACAGGGGCTGTAGCGGGTCGGCCCCAGCATTTT.

As DNA, the CDR3 is TGTGCCAGCAGAGGGACTAGCGGGAAGCAGTTCTTC. It translates to CASRGTSGKQFF. The chain combines TRBV2 with TRBJ2-1, with 13 bases lining up with TRBD2. The length of the CDR3 is 12 residues. Trimming cost V 6 bases and J 11 bases; bases outside gene matches: 1. Germline CDR1 and CDR2: SNHLY and FYNNEI.

This rearrangement joins TRBV13 to TRBJ2-2; 9 bases are shared with TRBD2. The CDR3 spans 17 residues. The germline CDR1 and CDR2 sequences are PRHDT and FYEKMQ (reference sequence). The junction had 11 bases not matched to a gene; V was cut back by 4 bases and J by 5 bases. The CDR3 region has the DNA TGTGCCAGCAGCTCTAGGGGACGGAGCGGGAGGACCGGGGAGCTGTTTTTT. This translates into CASSSRGRSGRTGELFF.

This clone was observed at least ten times. V and J are TRBV11-2 and TRBJ2-1; a possible D gene is TRBD2 (5 bases). With 5 bases removed from V and 5 bases from J, the gap between germline ends came to 16 bases. Germline V gene data show CDR1 as SGHAT and CDR2 as FQNNGV. The CDR3 is 15 amino acids. The CDR3 region is CASSGRRASNNEQFF. CDR3 nucleotide sequence: TGTGCCAGCAGCGGCCGGCGGGCCTCTAACAATGAGCAGTTCTTC.

The rearrangement joins TRBV5-1 to TRBJ2-7, with D possibly TRBD2 on 6 matching bases. Germline values: CDR1 SGHRS, CDR2 YFSETQ. The CDR3 contains 11 residues. V was shortened by 9 bases and J by 4 bases, with 11 bases between the two germline ends. CDR3 in amino acids: CATDGRYEQYF. The CDR3, as DNA: TGCGCCACCGACGGGAGATACGAGCAGTACTTC. Looking up the rest from reference TRBV5-1 and TRBJ2-7 gives the full variable domain: KAGVTQTPRYLIKTRGQQVTLSCSPISGHRSVSWYQQTPGQGLQFLFEYFSETQRNKGNFPGRFSGRQFSNSRSEMNVSTLELGDSALYLCATDGRYEQYFGPGTRLTVT.

This sequence joins TRBV19 and TRBJ2-1; 11 bases line up with TRBD2. This CDR3 has 14 residues. CDR1 is LNHDA and CDR2 is SQIVND in the germline V gene (reference sequence). Trimming at V came to 5 bases and at J to 15 bases, leaving 12 bases not matched to a gene. The CDR3 DNA is TGTGCCAGTAGTCCCGGGACTAGCGGTTGGGGACTGTTCTTC. It encodes CASSPGTSGWGLFF. The variable domain in full, completed from reference TRBV19 and TRBJ2-1, reads DGGITQSPKYLFRKEGQNVTLSCEQNLNHDAMYWYRQDPGQGLRLIYYSQIVNDFQKGDIAEGYSVSREKKESFPLTVTSAQKNPTAFYLCASSPGTSGWGLFFGPGTRLTVL.

The chain employs TRBV3-1 (or the pseudogene TRBV3-2) and TRBJ1-2; D might be TRBD1 (5 bases). The V and J ends lost 1 base and 4 bases respectively, with 10 bases between them. The CDR3 consists of 14 residues. Germline CDR1 reads LGHDT; CDR2 reads YNNKEL (reference sequence). The CDR3 DNA follows: TGTGCCAGCAGCCAAGCCCAGGGCGGCTATGGCTACACCTTC. Protein: CASSQAQGGYGYTF.

The chain employs TRBV18 and TRBJ2-3; D is possibly TRBD1 (8 bases). The V gene lost 3 bases and the J gene lost 1 base, with 14 bases spanning the gap. The CDR3 consists of 16 residues. The germline gives CDR1 KGHSH, CDR2 LQKENI. The CDR3, as DNA: TGTGCCAGCTCACCTACAGGGGGACTACGCACAGATACGCAGTATTTT. It encodes CASSPTGGLRTDTQYF.

The V call is TRBV19, the J call TRBJ2-7; the D gene is possibly TRBD2 (5 bases). This CDR3 comprises 15 residues. V lost 3 bases, J lost 2 bases, and 14 bases lay in between. The V gene's germline CDR1 is LNHDA and CDR2 SQIVND (reference sequence). DNA for the CDR3: TGTGCCAGTAGTATTTCTCCGGGATCCGCCTACGAGCAGTACTTC. Its protein is CASSISPGSAYEQYF.

V and J are TRBV2 and TRBJ2-1; maybe TRBD2 (5 bases). The CDR3 is 12 residues long. CDR1 is SNHLY, CDR2 FYNNEI, per germline. Here the CDR3 DNA reads TGTAGATGCGGGCGGAGCTACAATGAGCAGTTCTTC. Encoded protein: CRCGRSYNEQFF.

This chain uses TRBV18 with TRBJ1-6; TRBD1 is a possible D gene (5 bases). Trimming took 0 bases from V and 10 from J, leaving 13 bases between them. The CDR3 length is 15 residues. Germline V gives CDR1 KGHSH, CDR2 LQKENI. The CDR3, as DNA: TGTGCCAGCTCACCACCGAGGCAGGGATTCTCACCCCTCCACTTT. Its protein is CASSPPRQGFSPLHF.